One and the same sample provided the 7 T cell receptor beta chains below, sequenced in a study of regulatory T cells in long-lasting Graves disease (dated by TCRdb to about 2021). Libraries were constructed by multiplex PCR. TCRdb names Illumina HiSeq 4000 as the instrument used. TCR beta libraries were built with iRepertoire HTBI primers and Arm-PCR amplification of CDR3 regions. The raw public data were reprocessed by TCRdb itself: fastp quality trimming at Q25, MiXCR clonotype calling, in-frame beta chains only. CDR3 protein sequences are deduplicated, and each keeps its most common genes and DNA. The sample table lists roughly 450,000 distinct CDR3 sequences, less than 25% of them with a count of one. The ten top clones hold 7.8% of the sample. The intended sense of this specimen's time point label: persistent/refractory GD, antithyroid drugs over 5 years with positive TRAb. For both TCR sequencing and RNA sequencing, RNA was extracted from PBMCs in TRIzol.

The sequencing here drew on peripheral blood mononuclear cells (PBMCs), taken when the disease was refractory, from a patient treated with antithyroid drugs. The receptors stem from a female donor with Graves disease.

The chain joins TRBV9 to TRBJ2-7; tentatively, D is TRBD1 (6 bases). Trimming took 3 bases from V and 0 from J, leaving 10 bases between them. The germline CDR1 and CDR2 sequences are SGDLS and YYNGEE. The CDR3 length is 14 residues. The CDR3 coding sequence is TGTGCCAGCAGCGAAAGACAGGACTCCTACGAGCAGTACTTC. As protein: CASSERQDSYEQYF.

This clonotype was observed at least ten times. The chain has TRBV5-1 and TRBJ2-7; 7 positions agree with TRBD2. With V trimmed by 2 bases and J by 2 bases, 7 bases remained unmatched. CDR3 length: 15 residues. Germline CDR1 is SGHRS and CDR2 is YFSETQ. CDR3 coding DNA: TGCGCCAGCAGCTTTGAAGCGGGAACGACCTACGAGCAGTACTTC. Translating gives CASSFEAGTTYEQYF.

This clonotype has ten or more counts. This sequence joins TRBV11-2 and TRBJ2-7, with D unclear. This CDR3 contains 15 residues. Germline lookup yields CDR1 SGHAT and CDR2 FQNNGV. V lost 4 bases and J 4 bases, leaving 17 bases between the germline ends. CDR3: CASSYGKGGSYEQYF. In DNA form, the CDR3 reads TGTGCCAGCAGCTATGGGAAGGGCGGTTCGTACGAGCAGTACTTC.

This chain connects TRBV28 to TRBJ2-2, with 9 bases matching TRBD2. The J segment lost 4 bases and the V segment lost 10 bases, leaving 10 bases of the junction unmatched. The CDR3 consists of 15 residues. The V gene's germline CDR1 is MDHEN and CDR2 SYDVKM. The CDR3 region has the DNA TGTGCCACGGGAGCGGGAGGCTCGAGCACCGGGGAGCTGTTTTTT. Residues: CATGAGGSSTGELFF.

The CDR3 nucleotides are TGTGCCAGTGGGGACAGACCAACTAGCACAGATACGCAGTATTTT. Translating gives CASGDRPTSTDTQYF. The V call is TRBV19, the J call TRBJ2-3; 7 bases match TRBD1. CDR1 and CDR2 (germline): LNHDA, SQIVND (reference sequence). Trimming at V came to 8 bases and at J to 0 bases, leaving 8 bases not matched to a gene. This CDR3 region has 15 residues.

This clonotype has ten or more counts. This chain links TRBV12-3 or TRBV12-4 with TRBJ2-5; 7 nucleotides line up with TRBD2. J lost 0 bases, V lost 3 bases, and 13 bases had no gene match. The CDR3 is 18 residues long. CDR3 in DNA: TGTGCCAGCAGTTTTGCGTCAGGGTCTAGCGGAAACCAAGAGACCCAGTACTTC. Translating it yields CASSFASGSSGNQETQYF.

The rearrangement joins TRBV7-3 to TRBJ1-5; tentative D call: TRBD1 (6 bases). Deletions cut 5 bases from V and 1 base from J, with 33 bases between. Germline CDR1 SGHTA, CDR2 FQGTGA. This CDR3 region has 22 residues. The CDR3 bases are TGTGCCAGCAGCGCTCCAGCAGCTCGCCGGGTGGACAGAAATAGAAGCAATCAGCCCCAGCATTTT. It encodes CASSAPAARRVDRNRSNQPQHF.